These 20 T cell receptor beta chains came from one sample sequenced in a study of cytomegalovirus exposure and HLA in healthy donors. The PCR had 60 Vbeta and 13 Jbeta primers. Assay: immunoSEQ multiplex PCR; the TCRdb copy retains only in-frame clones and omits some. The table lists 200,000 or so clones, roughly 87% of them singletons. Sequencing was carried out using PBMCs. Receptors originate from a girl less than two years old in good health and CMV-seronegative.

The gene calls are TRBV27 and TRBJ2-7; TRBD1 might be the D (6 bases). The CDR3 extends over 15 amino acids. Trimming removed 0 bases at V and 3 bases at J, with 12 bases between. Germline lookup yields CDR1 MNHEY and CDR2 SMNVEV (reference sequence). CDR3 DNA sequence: TGTGCCAGCAGTTTATCATGGGGGCCCCACTACGAGCAGTACTTC. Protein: CASSLSWGPHYEQYF.

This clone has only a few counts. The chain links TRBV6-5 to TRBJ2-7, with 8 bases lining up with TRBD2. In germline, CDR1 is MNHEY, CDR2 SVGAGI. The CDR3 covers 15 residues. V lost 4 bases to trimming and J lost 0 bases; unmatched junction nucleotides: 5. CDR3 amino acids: CASSLLAASSYEQYF. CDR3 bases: TGTGCCAGCAGTTTACTAGCGGCAAGCTCCTACGAGCAGTACTTC.

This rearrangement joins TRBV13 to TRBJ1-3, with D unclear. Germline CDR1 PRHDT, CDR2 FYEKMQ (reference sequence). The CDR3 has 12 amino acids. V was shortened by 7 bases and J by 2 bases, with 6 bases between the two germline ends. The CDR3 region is CASTATGNTIYF. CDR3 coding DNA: TGTGCCAGCACTGCGACTGGAAACACCATATATTTT.

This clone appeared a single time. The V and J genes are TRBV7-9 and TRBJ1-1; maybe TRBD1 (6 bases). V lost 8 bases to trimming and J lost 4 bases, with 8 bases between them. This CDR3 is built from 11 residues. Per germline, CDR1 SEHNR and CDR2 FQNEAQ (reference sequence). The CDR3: CASRGATEAFF. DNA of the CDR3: TGTGCCAGCCGGGGGGCCACTGAAGCTTTCTTT.

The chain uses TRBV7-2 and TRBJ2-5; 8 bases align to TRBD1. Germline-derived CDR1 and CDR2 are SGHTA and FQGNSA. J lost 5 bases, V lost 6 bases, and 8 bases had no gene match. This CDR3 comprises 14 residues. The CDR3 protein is CASSPGQGGETQYF. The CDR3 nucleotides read TGTGCCAGCAGTCCCGGACAGGGTGGGGAGACCCAGTACTTC.

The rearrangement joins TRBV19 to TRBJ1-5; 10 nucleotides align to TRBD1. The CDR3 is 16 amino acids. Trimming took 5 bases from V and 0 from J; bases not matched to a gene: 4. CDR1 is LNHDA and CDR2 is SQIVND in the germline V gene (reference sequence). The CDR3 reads CASSLWTGGSNQPQHF. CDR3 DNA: TGTGCCAGTAGTCTATGGACAGGGGGTAGCAATCAGCCCCAGCATTTT.

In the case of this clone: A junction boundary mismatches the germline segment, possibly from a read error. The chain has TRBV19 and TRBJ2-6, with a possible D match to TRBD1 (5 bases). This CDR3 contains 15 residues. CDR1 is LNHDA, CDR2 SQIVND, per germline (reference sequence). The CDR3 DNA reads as TGTGCCAGTAGTAGAATCACCTCTGGGGCCAACGTCCTGACCTTC. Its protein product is CASSRITSGANVLTF.

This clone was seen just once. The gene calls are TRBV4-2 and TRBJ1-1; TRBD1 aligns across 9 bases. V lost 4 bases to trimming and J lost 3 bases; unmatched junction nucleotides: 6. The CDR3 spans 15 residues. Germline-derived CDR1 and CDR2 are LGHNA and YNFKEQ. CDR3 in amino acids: CASSPTGQGYTEAFF. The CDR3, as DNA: TGTGCCAGCAGCCCTACGGGACAGGGTTACACTGAAGCTTTCTTT.

DNA for the CDR3: TGTGCCAGCAGCTTTGGGACAGGGGGCGTCGAGCAGTACTTC. This encodes CASSFGTGGVEQYF. The V call is TRBV5-8, the J call TRBJ2-7; 12 nucleotides agree with TRBD1. The CDR3 covers 14 residues. Germline CDR1 is SGHTS and CDR2 is YDEGEE. The V segment lost 2 bases and the J segment 6 bases; nucleotides outside the gene matches: 3.

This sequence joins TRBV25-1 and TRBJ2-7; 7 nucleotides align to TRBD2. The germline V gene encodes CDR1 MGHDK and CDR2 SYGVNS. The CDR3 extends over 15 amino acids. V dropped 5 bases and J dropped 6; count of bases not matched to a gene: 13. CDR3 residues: CASSINGAGDPEQYF. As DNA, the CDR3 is TGTGCCAGCAGTATTAACGGGGCGGGGGACCCCGAGCAGTACTTC.

In nucleotides, the CDR3 is TGTGCCAGCAGTGGGACAGGGGGAAACTATGGCTACACCTTC. Its protein product is CASSGTGGNYGYTF. The V and J genes are TRBV5-4 and TRBJ1-2; 11 bases line up with TRBD1. Trimming took 5 bases from V and 2 from J; bases not matched to a gene: 2. The CDR3 sequence is 14 residues long. The germline V gene encodes CDR1 SGHNT and CDR2 YYREEE (reference sequence). The full variable domain, rest sourced from reference TRBV5-4 and TRBJ1-2, is ETGVTQSPTHLIKTRGQQVTLRCSSQSGHNTVSWYQQALGQGPQFIFQYYREEENGRGNFPPRFSGLQFPNYSSELNVNALELDDSALYLCASSGTGGNYGYTFGSGTRLTVV.

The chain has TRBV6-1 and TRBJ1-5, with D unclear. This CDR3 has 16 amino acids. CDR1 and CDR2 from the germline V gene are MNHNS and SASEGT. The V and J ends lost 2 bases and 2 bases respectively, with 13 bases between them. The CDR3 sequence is CASSEFYSTGNQPQHF. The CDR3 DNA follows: TGTGCCAGCAGTGAATTTTACAGTACAGGCAATCAGCCCCAGCATTTT.

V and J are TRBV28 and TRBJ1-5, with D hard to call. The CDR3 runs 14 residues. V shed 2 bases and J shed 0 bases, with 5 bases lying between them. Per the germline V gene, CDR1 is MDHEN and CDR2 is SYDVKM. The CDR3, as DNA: TGTGCCAGCAGTTTACGGGTTAGCAATCAGCCCCAGCATTTT. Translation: CASSLRVSNQPQHF. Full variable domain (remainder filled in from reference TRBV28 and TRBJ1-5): DVKVTQSSRYLVKRTGEKVFLECVQDMDHENMFWYRQDPGLGLRLIYFSYDVKMKEKGDIPEGYSVSREKKERFSLILESASTNQTSMYLCASSLRVSNQPQHFGDGTRLSIL.

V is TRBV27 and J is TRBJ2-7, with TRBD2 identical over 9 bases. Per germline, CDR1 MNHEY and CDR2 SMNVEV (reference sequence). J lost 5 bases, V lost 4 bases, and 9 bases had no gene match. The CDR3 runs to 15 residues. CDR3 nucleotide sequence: TGTGCCAGCAGTTCGCCAGCGGGGGGAATGAACGAGCAGTACTTC. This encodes CASSSPAGGMNEQYF.

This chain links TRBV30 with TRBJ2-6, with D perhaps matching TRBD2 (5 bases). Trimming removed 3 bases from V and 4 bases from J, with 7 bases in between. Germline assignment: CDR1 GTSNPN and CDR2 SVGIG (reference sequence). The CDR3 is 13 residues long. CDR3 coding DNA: TGTGCCTGGAGAACGGGGGGGGCCAACGTCCTGACTTTC. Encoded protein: CAWRTGGANVLTF.

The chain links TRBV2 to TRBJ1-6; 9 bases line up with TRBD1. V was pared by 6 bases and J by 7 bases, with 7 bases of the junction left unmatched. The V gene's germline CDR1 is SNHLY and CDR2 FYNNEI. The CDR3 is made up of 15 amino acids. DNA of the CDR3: TGTGCCAGCAGGGACAGGGGAGGTGAAAATTCACCCCTCCACTTT. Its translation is CASRDRGGENSPLHF.

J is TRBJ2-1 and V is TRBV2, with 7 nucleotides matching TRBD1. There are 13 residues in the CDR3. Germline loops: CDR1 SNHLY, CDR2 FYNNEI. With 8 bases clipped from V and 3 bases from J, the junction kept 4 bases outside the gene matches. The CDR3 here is CASSRQGYNEQFF. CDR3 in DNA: TGTGCCAGCTCTAGACAGGGCTACAATGAGCAGTTCTTC. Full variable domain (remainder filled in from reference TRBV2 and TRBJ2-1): EPEVTQTPSHQVTQMGQEVILRCVPISNHLYFYWYRQILGQKVEFLVSFYNNEISEKSEIFDDQFSVERPDGSNFTLKIRSTKLEDSAMYFCASSRQGYNEQFFGPGTRLTVL.

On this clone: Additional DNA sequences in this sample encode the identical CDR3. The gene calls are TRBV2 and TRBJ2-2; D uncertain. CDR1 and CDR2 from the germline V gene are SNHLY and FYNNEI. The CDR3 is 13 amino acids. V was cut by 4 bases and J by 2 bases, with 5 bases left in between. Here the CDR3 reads CASSGQNTGELFF. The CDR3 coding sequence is TGTGCCAGCAGTGGTCAAAACACCGGGGAGCTGTTTTTT.

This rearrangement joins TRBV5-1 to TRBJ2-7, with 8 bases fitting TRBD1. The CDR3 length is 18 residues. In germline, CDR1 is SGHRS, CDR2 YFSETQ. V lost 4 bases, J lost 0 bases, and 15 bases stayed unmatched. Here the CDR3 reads CASSLTGGQGPSSYEQYF. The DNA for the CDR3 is TGCGCCAGCAGCCTCACAGGGGGGCAAGGGCCTAGCTCCTACGAGCAGTACTTC.

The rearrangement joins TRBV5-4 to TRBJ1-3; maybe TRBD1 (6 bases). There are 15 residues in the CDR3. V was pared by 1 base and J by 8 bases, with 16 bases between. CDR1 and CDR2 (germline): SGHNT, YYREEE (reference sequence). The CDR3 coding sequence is TGTGCCAGCAGCTTGTATAAGGGGGGGGAGGACACCATATATTTT. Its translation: CASSLYKGGEDTIYF.